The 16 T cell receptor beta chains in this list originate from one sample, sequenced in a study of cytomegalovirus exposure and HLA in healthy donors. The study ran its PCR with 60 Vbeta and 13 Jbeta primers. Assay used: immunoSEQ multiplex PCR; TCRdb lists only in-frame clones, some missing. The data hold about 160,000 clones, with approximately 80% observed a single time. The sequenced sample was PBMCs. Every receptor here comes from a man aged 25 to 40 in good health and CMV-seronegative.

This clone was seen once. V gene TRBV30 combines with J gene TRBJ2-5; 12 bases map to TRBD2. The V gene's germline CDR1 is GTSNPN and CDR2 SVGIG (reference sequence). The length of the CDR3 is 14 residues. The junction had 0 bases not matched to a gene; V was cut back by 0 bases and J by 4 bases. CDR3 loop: CAWSVLAGGETQYF. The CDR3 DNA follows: TGTGCCTGGAGTGTACTAGCGGGAGGAGAGACCCAGTACTTC.

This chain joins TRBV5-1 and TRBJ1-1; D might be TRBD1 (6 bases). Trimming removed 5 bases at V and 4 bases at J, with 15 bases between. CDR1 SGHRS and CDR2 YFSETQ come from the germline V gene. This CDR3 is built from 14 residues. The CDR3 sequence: CASSRNREGTEAFF. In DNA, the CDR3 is TGCGCCAGCAGTCGCAACAGGGAAGGCACTGAAGCTTTCTTT.

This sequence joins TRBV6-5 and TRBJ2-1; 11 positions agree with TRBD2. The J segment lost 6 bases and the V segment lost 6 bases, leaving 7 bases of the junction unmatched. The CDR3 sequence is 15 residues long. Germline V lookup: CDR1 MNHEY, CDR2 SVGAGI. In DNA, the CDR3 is TGTGCCAGCAGGTTTAGCGGGAGGGGGAGCAATGAGCAGTTCTTC. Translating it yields CASRFSGRGSNEQFF.

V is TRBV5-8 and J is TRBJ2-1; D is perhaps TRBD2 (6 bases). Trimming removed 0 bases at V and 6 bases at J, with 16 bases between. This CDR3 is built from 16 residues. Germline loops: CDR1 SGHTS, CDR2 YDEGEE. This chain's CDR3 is CASSLVGGGTLNEQFF. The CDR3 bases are TGTGCCAGCAGCTTGGTTGGGGGAGGTACGCTCAATGAGCAGTTCTTC.

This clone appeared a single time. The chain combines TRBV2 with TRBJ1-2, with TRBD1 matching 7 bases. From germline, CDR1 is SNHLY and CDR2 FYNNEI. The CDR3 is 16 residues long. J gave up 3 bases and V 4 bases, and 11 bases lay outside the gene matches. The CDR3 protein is CASSGYGTDKYYGYTF. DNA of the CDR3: TGTGCCAGCAGTGGGTACGGGACAGATAAATACTATGGCTACACCTTC. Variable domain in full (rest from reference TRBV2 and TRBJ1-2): EPEVTQTPSHQVTQMGQEVILRCVPISNHLYFYWYRQILGQKVEFLVSFYNNEISEKSEIFDDQFSVERPDGSNFTLKIRSTKLEDSAMYFCASSGYGTDKYYGYTFGSGTRLTVV.

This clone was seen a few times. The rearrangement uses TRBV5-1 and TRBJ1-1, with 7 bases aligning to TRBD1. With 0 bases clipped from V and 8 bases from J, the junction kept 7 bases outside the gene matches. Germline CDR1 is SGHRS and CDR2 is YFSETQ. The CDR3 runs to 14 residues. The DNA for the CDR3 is TGCGCCAGCAGCTTGGAGGGGACAGCAAACGAAGCTTTCTTT. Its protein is CASSLEGTANEAFF.

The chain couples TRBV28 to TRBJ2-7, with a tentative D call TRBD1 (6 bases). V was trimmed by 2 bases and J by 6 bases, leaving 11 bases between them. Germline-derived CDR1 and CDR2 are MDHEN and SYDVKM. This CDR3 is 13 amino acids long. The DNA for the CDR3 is TGTGCCAGCAGTTTAAGGGGGAACTGCGAGCAGTACTTC. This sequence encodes CASSLRGNCEQYF.

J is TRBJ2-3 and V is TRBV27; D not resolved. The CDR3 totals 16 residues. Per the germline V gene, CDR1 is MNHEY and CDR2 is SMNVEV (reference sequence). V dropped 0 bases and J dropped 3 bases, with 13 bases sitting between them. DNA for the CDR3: TGTGCCAGCAGTTTATCGGGCTCCGGCGAGACAGATACGCAGTATTTT. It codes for CASSLSGSGETDTQYF.

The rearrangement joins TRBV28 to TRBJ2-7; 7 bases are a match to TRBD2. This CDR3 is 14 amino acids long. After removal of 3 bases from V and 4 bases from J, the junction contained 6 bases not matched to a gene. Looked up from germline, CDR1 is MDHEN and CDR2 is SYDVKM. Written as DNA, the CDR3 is TGTGCCAGCAGTTTTCGCGGGAGAACTTACGAGCAGTACTTC. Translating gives CASSFRGRTYEQYF.

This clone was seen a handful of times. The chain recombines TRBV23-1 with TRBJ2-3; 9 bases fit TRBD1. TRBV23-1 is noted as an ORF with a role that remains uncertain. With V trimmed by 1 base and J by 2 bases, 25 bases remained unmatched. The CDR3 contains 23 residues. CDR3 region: CASSQLIGEGGQGPSGPTDTQYF. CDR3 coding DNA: TGCGCCAGCAGTCAATTGATCGGGGAAGGGGGACAGGGACCCTCCGGCCCCACAGATACGCAGTATTTT.

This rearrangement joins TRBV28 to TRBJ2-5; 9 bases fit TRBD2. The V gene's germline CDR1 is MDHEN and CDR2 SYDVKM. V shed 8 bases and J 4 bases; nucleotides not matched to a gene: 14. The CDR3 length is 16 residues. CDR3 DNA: TGTGCCAGCCGAGGACTAGCGAAAATCAGGGGAGAGACCCAGTACTTC. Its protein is CASRGLAKIRGETQYF. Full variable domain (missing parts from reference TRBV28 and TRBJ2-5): DVKVTQSSRYLVKRTGEKVFLECVQDMDHENMFWYRQDPGLGLRLIYFSYDVKMKEKGDIPEGYSVSREKKERFSLILESASTNQTSMYLCASRGLAKIRGETQYFGPGTRLLVL.

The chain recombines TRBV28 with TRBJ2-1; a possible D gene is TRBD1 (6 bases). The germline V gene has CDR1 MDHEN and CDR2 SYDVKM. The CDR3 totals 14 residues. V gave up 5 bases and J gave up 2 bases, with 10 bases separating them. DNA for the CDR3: TGTGCCAGCAGTAACAGGGAACCCTACAATGAGCAGTTCTTC. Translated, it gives CASSNREPYNEQFF.

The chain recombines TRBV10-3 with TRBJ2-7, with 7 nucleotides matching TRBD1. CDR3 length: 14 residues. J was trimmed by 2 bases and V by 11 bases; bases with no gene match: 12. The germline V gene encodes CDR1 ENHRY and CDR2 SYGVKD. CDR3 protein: CAATGTEYAYEQYF. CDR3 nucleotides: TGTGCCGCTACCGGGACAGAATACGCCTACGAGCAGTACTTC.

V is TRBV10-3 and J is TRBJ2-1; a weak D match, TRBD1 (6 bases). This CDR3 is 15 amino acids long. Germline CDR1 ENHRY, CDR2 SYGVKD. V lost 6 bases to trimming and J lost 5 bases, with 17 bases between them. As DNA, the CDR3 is TGTGCCATCAGCTCAGGGGTCGGTGAGGACAATGAGCAGTTCTTC. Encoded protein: CAISSGVGEDNEQFF.

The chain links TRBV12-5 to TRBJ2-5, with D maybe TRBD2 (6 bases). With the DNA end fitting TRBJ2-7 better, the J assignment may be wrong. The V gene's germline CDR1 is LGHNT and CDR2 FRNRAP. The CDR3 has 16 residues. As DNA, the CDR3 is TGTGCTAGTGGTTTGAGCTCGGGACTTGGAGTCTACGAGCAGTACTTC. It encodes CASGLSSGLGVYEQYF.

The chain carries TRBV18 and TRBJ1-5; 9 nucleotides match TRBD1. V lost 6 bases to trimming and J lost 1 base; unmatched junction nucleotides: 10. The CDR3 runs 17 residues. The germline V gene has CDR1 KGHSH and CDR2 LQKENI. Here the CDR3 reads CASSSLQGAGSNQPQHF. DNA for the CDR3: TGTGCCAGCTCTTCCTTACAGGGGGCTGGGAGCAATCAGCCCCAGCATTTT. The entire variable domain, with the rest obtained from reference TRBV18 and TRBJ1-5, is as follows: NAGVMQNPRHLVRRRGQEARLRCSPMKGHSHVYWYRQLPEEGLKFMVYLQKENIIDESGMPKERFSAEFPKEGPSILRIQQVVRGDSAAYFCASSSLQGAGSNQPQHFGDGTRLSIL.